The present entry profiles one T cell receptor beta chain with its context. The entry originates in a study of blood T cell repertoires in COVID-19. Study overall: Samples representing acute and convalescent COVID-19 were sourced from the United States, Italy and Spain. Nucleic acid was either cDNA or gDNA, and it came from T cells, B-cell-depleted T cells, or PBMCs.

As processed by the authors: Reference gene primer amplification gave nucleated cell count estimates. TCRdb keeps only in-frame clones here, not all; method: immunoSEQ multiplex PCR. V and J calls plus clone size are reproduced from that table; the DNA served to infer D and trimming. The sample carries over 100,000 clones, 85% to 90% recorded once. The clonotype originates from a man aged 45-60 years with acute or convalescent COVID-19. Sequenced: peripheral blood.

The CDR3 here is CASSHTGVGNQPQHF. CDR3 in DNA: TGCGCCAGCAGCCATACAGGGGTTGGCAATCAGCCCCAGCATTTT. The chain uses TRBV4-1 and TRBJ1-5, with 7 nucleotides matching TRBD1. Germline V lookup: CDR1 MGHRA, CDR2 YSYEKL. V lost 3 bases to trimming and J lost 2 bases; unmatched junction nucleotides: 4. The CDR3 runs 15 residues.